This entry lists 28 T cell receptor beta chains sequenced from one sample in a study of blood T cells in healthy people across ages. Next came a second PCR, run for about 6 to 12 cycles, which used a sample-barcoded 5' primer along with a J-beta primer mix. Using its own MiXCR run on the 5' RACE reads, TCRdb lists one record per CDR3 protein. The table shows around 670,000 distinct CDR3 sequences, with roughly 30% occurring only once. Input material: blood. The origin of the receptors is a woman of 80 years or more in good health.

This chain's CDR3 is CASRGGVSSDEQYF. The CDR3 DNA follows: TGTGCCAGCAGAGGGGGAGTCTCTTCCGACGAGCAGTACTTC. The V call is TRBV2, the J call TRBJ2-5, with TRBD1 as a possible D gene (6 bases). The J call may be wrong; the DNA end is better matched by TRBJ2-7. CDR3 size: 14 residues. The germline gives CDR1 SNHLY, CDR2 FYNNEI.

In this sample, this clonotype turned up once. This chain connects TRBV7-2 to TRBJ1-1, with D perhaps TRBD1 (5 bases). This CDR3 spans 15 amino acids. Trimming pared 5 bases from V and 0 bases from J, leaving 13 bases between. Germline values: CDR1 SGHTA, CDR2 FQGNSA. The CDR3 sequence is CASSPGPSMNTEAFF. In DNA, the CDR3 is TGTGCCAGCAGCCCAGGGCCCAGTATGAACACTGAAGCTTTCTTT.

V is TRBV9 and J is TRBJ1-5, with D possibly matching TRBD1 (5 bases). V shed 0 bases and J shed 2 bases, with 9 bases lying between them. The CDR3 is made up of 15 amino acids. Germline CDR1 and CDR2: SGDLS and YYNGEE. The CDR3: CASSVGGARNQPQHF. The CDR3 bases are TGTGCCAGCAGCGTAGGAGGGGCGCGCAATCAGCCCCAGCATTTT.

The rearrangement uses TRBV5-1 and TRBJ2-2; no clear D gene. The germline V gene encodes CDR1 SGHRS and CDR2 YFSETQ. The CDR3 sequence is 15 residues long. The germline V and J ends were trimmed by 2 bases and 0 bases, with 8 bases remaining between them. In DNA form, the CDR3 reads TGCGCCAGCAGCTTCGCAAGATCGAACACCGGGGAGCTGTTTTTT. This translates into CASSFARSNTGELFF. The variable domain in full, completed from reference TRBV5-1 and TRBJ2-2, reads KAGVTQTPRYLIKTRGQQVTLSCSPISGHRSVSWYQQTPGQGLQFLFEYFSETQRNKGNFPGRFSGRQFSNSRSEMNVSTLELGDSALYLCASSFARSNTGELFFGEGSRLTVL.

This clonotype was observed at least ten times. The V gene is TRBV5-1, the J gene TRBJ1-5, with 9 nucleotides matching TRBD1. V lost 0 bases to trimming and J lost 4 bases; unmatched junction nucleotides: 2. From germline, CDR1 is SGHRS and CDR2 YFSETQ. This CDR3 has 15 amino acids. The CDR3 sequence is CASSLDRGLNQPQHF. In nucleotides, the CDR3 is TGCGCCAGCAGCTTGGACAGGGGGCTGAATCAGCCCCAGCATTTT. Full variable domain (missing parts from reference TRBV5-1 and TRBJ1-5): KAGVTQTPRYLIKTRGQQVTLSCSPISGHRSVSWYQQTPGQGLQFLFEYFSETQRNKGNFPGRFSGRQFSNSRSEMNVSTLELGDSALYLCASSLDRGLNQPQHFGDGTRLSIL.

This clonotype was found many times. The V and J genes are TRBV12-3 or TRBV12-4 and TRBJ1-2; D not resolved. V lost 3 bases and J 5 bases, leaving 10 bases between the germline ends. The CDR3 is made up of 13 amino acids. The CDR3 loop reads CASSFRYDYGYTF. CDR3 coding DNA: TGTGCCAGCAGTTTTCGTTACGATTATGGCTACACCTTC.

This clonotype was counted many times. The V gene is TRBV7-2, the J gene TRBJ1-1, with D possibly matching TRBD1 (5 bases). CDR1 and CDR2 from the germline V gene are SGHTA and FQGNSA. V was clipped by 4 bases and J by 3 bases, with 15 bases between them. CDR3 size: 15 residues. The CDR3 DNA follows: TGTGCCAGCAGCTCCCTGGCAGGGTTGTACACTGAAGCTTTCTTT. Encoded protein: CASSSLAGLYTEAFF.

This clonotype appeared a single time. The chain recombines TRBV9 with TRBJ1-1, with D perhaps matching TRBD1 (5 bases). Looked up from germline, CDR1 is SGDLS and CDR2 is YYNGEE. This CDR3 is 14 amino acids long. V was clipped by 7 bases and J by 2 bases, with 15 bases between them. The CDR3 reads CASQPDSENTEAFF. CDR3 DNA sequence: TGTGCCAGCCAACCAGACAGTGAAAACACTGAAGCTTTCTTT.

The chain has TRBV10-3 and TRBJ1-1; D perhaps matches TRBD1 (5 bases). Germline V CDR1 and CDR2: ENHRY, SYGVKD. This CDR3 contains 14 residues. Trimming took 6 bases from V and 11 from J, leaving 22 bases between them. CDR3 protein: CAIRLQKEGTEAFF. The DNA of the CDR3 is TGTGCCATCAGACTACAGAAAGAAGGGACGGAGGCTTTCTTT.

This clonotype was found a few times. The chain employs TRBV27 and TRBJ1-4, with 9 bases aligning to TRBD1. Trimming took 4 bases from V and 5 from J; bases not matched to a gene: 11. From germline, CDR1 is MNHEY and CDR2 SMNVEV (reference sequence). The CDR3 sequence is 17 residues long. CDR3 sequence: CASSSIGQGLENEKLFF. The CDR3 coding sequence is TGTGCCAGCAGTTCGATTGGACAGGGGCTCGAAAATGAAAAACTGTTTTTT.

Points on this clonotype: A much larger clone lies a single base off, so this may be a read error. The chain combines TRBV7-2 with TRBJ2-3; 9 nucleotides align to TRBD2. This CDR3 is built from 15 residues. CDR1 and CDR2 (germline): SGHTA, FQGNSA. The CDR3 DNA is TGTGTCAGCAGCTTAGTTGGACTAGCGTCAGATACGCAGTATTTT. Translated, it gives CVSSLVGLASDTQYF. Full variable domain (rest looked up from reference TRBV7-2 and TRBJ2-3): GAGVSQSPSNKVTEKGKDVELRCDPISGHTALYWYRQSLGQGLEFLIYFQGNSAPDKSGLPSDRFSAERTGGSVSTLTIQRTQQEDSAVYLCVSSLVGLASDTQYFGPGTRLTVL.

In this sample, this clonotype turned up many times. This rearrangement joins TRBV20-1 to TRBJ2-1; TRBD2 matches 9 bases. V was pared by 5 bases and J by 2 bases, with 10 bases of the junction left unmatched. There are 16 residues in the CDR3. Germline-derived CDR1 and CDR2 are DFQATT and SNEGSKA (reference sequence). The CDR3 DNA reads TGCAGTGCTCCCACAAGCGGGGGGATCGCCTACAATGAGCAGTTCTTC. It is translated as CSAPTSGGIAYNEQFF.

A word on this clonotype: A clone one base away is much larger, so this may be a read error. This chain joins TRBV5-1 and TRBJ2-5; D perhaps matches TRBD2 (6 bases). Trimming pared 7 bases from V and 7 bases from J, leaving 14 bases between. The CDR3 is 12 amino acids. Germline CDR1 and CDR2: SGHRS and YFSETQ. The CDR3 DNA reads TGCGCCAGCGGGGGGACGGAAGGGACCCAGTACTTC. Translation: CASGGTEGTQYF.

This clonotype was seen repeatedly, ten times or more. An end of the junction does not agree with germline; a read error may underlie this. V is TRBV29-1 and J is TRBJ2-3; D gene uncertain. Per germline, CDR1 SQVTM and CDR2 ANQGSEA. The CDR3 has 13 amino acids. The CDR3 nucleotides are TGCAGCATTGACGAACGCCGCACAGATACGCAGTATTTT. Translated, it gives CSIDERRTDTQYF.

A note on this clonotype: Being one base from a much bigger clone, this may be a read error. The chain employs TRBV9 and TRBJ2-5; D gene uncertain. The V and J ends lost 0 bases and 4 bases respectively, with 10 bases between them. This CDR3 has 14 residues. Germline V lookup: CDR1 SGDLS, CDR2 YYNGEE. The CDR3 region is CASSVGLIRETQYF. The CDR3 region has the DNA TGTGCCAGCAGCGTAGGACTGATCCGAGAGACCCAGTACTTC.

This clonotype came up many times. V usage is TRBV4-1 and J usage is TRBJ2-5; 16 bases match TRBD2. This CDR3 has 18 amino acids. V lost 1 base and J lost 5; bases outside the gene matches: 7. CDR1 and CDR2 (germline): MGHRA, YSYEKL. The CDR3: CASSQGGTSGGAGETQYF. The DNA for the CDR3 is TGCGCCAGCAGCCAAGGGGGGACTAGCGGGGGGGCCGGTGAGACCCAGTACTTC.

Note on this clonotype: This may arise from a read error, as a much more abundant clone is one base away. CDR3 sequence reads: CASTSGTLGEQYF. In nucleotides, the CDR3 is TGTGCCAGCACTAGCGGGACCCTTGGGGAGCAGTACTTC. This chain connects TRBV6-6 to TRBJ2-4, with 9 nucleotides matching TRBD2. CDR3 length: 13 residues. Unmatched junction bases numbered 11, after V lost 7 bases and J lost 13 bases. The germline V gene has CDR1 MNHNY and CDR2 SVGAGI (reference sequence).

This clonotype was counted at least ten times. The chain employs TRBV28 and TRBJ2-5, with a possible D match to TRBD2 (5 bases). The CDR3 is 14 amino acids. Germline V lookup: CDR1 MDHEN, CDR2 SYDVKM. V lost 7 bases and J lost 5, with 17 bases in between. CDR3 DNA: TGTGCCAGCACCCTCCTTGGCTCGGGGGAGACCCAGTACTTC. Translation: CASTLLGSGETQYF. The whole variable domain, filled in from reference TRBV28 and TRBJ2-5, reads DVKVTQSSRYLVKRTGEKVFLECVQDMDHENMFWYRQDPGLGLRLIYFSYDVKMKEKGDIPEGYSVSREKKERFSLILESASTNQTSMYLCASTLLGSGETQYFGPGTRLLVL.

In its sample, this clonotype was seen a few times. Being one base from a much bigger clone, this may be a read error. V usage is TRBV15 and J usage is TRBJ2-1; 8 nucleotides agree with TRBD2. The J segment lost 13 bases and the V segment lost 1 base, leaving 21 bases of the junction unmatched. Per the germline V gene, CDR1 is LNHNV and CDR2 is YYDKDF (reference sequence). The CDR3 has 18 residues. In nucleotides, the CDR3 is TGTGCCACCAGCAGAGGAGGAGTGGCGGGGGGCAGCATGGAGACCCAGTTCTTC. It codes for CATSRGGVAGGSMETQFF.

Ten or more counts support this clonotype. This chain links TRBV5-1 with TRBJ2-6, with unresolved D. The germline V gene has CDR1 SGHRS and CDR2 YFSETQ. The ends were cut back, 4 bases at V and 2 bases at J, with 10 bases in the middle. The CDR3 loop spans 15 amino acids. The CDR3 region is CASSPPEAGANVLTF. CDR3 coding DNA: TGCGCCAGCAGCCCCCCTGAGGCTGGGGCCAACGTCCTGACTTTC. The full variable domain, with the rest looked up from reference TRBV5-1 and TRBJ2-6, is KAGVTQTPRYLIKTRGQQVTLSCSPISGHRSVSWYQQTPGQGLQFLFEYFSETQRNKGNFPGRFSGRQFSNSRSEMNVSTLELGDSALYLCASSPPEAGANVLTFGAGSRLTVL.

This clonotype was counted at least ten times. J is TRBJ2-7 and V is TRBV18, with D possibly matching TRBD1 (6 bases). V dropped 8 bases and J dropped 0 bases, with 17 bases sitting between them. The CDR3 runs 15 residues. Germline assignment: CDR1 KGHSH and CDR2 LQKENI. CDR3 amino acids: CASSPRQGSSYEQYF. The CDR3 bases are TGTGCCAGCAGTCCACGGCAGGGGAGCTCCTACGAGCAGTACTTC.

This clonotype has at least ten counts. V usage is TRBV27 and J usage is TRBJ2-3, with 8 bases that match TRBD2. CDR1 is MNHEY, CDR2 SMNVEV, per germline (reference sequence). The length of the CDR3 is 17 residues. The V gene end was trimmed by 5 bases and the J gene end by 3 bases; junction bases not matched to a gene: 13. The CDR3 loop is CASSTSGGVFGTDTQYF. CDR3 DNA: TGTGCCAGCAGTACCTCCGGGGGGGTCTTTGGGACAGATACGCAGTATTTT.

The chain links TRBV5-1 to TRBJ2-1, with 14 bases lining up with TRBD2. The CDR3 extends over 18 amino acids. V shed 3 bases, J shed 5 bases, and the junction held 10 bases outside the gene matches. Germline CDR1 SGHRS, CDR2 YFSETQ. The CDR3 loop is CASSSGLAGGVRNNEQFF. The DNA for the CDR3 is TGCGCCAGCAGCTCCGGACTAGCGGGGGGAGTACGGAACAATGAGCAGTTCTTC.

The chain joins TRBV7-2 to TRBJ2-1, with D perhaps TRBD1 or TRBD2 (7 bases each). The CDR3 is 15 amino acids. Germline V CDR1 and CDR2: SGHTA, FQGNSA. V shed 0 bases and J shed 8 bases, with 14 bases lying between them. CDR3 loop: CASSLAGRGQDEQFF. CDR3 nucleotide sequence: TGTGCCAGCAGCTTAGCAGGGAGGGGGCAGGATGAGCAGTTCTTC.

This clonotype was found once. The chain recombines TRBV13 with TRBJ2-4; 7 nucleotides line up with TRBD1. The DNA end lines up better with TRBJ2-7; the J call may be wrong. This CDR3 contains 13 residues. The germline gives CDR1 PRHDT, CDR2 FYEKMQ (reference sequence). The CDR3 region has the DNA TGTGCCAGCAGCTCCTACAGGGGTTCCGAGCAGTACTTC. This encodes CASSSYRGSEQYF.

This clonotype was counted a few times. This chain links TRBV3-1 with TRBJ1-2, with D possibly being TRBD1 (6 bases). The CDR3 totals 15 residues. V was cut by 0 bases and J by 7 bases, with 15 bases left in between. Germline assignment: CDR1 LGHDT and CDR2 YNNKEL (reference sequence). This CDR3 reads CASSQDSGGALGYTF. The CDR3 nucleotides are TGTGCCAGCAGCCAAGATTCGGGGGGGGCGCTTGGCTACACCTTC. The full variable domain, its missing parts supplied by reference TRBV3-1 and TRBJ1-2, is DTAVSQTPKYLVTQMGNDKSIKCEQNLGHDTMYWYKQDSKKFLKIMFSYNNKELIINETVPNRFSPKSPDKAHLNLHINSLELGDSAVYFCASSQDSGGALGYTFGSGTRLTVV.

This clonotype was seen at least ten times. The chain combines TRBV29-1 with TRBJ1-6; 9 bases are a match to TRBD1. CDR1 SQVTM and CDR2 ANQGSEA come from the germline V gene. The V gene end was trimmed by 1 base and the J gene end by 10 bases; junction bases not matched to a gene: 5. The CDR3 has 14 residues. This CDR3 reads CSVEGGTGFSPLHF. The CDR3 nucleotides are TGCAGCGTTGAAGGGGGGACAGGGTTCTCACCCCTCCACTTT.

There are a few counts of this clonotype. The chain is built from TRBV20-1 and TRBJ1-4; no firm D call. Germline-derived CDR1 and CDR2 are DFQATT and SNEGSKA (reference sequence). The CDR3 extends over 13 amino acids. Trimming pared 3 bases from V and 3 bases from J, leaving 8 bases between. The CDR3 region is CSASRWSNEKLFF. CDR3 nucleotides: TGCAGTGCTAGCCGGTGGTCTAATGAAAAACTGTTTTTT.